This TCR beta chain stems from a study of cytomegalovirus exposure and HLA in healthy donors (dated by TCRdb to the late 2010s). In terms of the full investigation: An earlier analysis of some 600 of the donors reported under 300 Gb of sequence data and around 110 million unique TCR beta sequences obtained from about 179 million T cells. Donor age, sex, ethnicity and CMV serostatus were compiled together with the repertoire data. Typing coverage varied by locus: 629-630 donors for A, B, C, DRB1 and DQB1; approximately 500 for DQA1; more than 600 for DPA1; about 450 for DPB1. To study patterns of TCR occurrence, a later analysis re-analyzed previously published TCR beta repertoires from around 660 donors and added high-resolution HLA genotyping. An early release that covered about 600 HLA-typed donors contained approximately 300 gigabases of sequencing data and about 93 million unique TCR sequences. Rather than drawing on any new phenotypic data, the later analysis identified candidate immune exposures from TCR beta sequences and the way those sequences occurred across donors. The study aimed to test whether signatures of past pathogen exposure could be identified by cataloging public T cell receptors. Besides the first cohort of around 700 subjects, a separate validation cohort made up of about 120 different subjects was used. HLA typing included class I and class II loci at four-digit resolution. In a later genetic analysis, genome-wide SNP genotypes for about 55% of the roughly 670 donors were used, and that subset was treated as a discovery cohort. Because of strong linkage in the cohort, roughly five DR-DQ haplotypes were treated as single units for association and clustering. An earlier analysis of approximately 630 of the donors applied high-throughput TCR beta sequencing to assess whether each TCR beta V gene segment acted as functional or pseudogenic. Using immunosequencing, the study profiled T cell repertoires from around 680 subjects and related those repertoires to cytomegalovirus serostatus. High-throughput TCR immunosequencing, statistical association of individual TCRs with disease status, and machine learning were combined to predict cytomegalovirus infection status. Of the 300 to 400 genotyped donors, about 80% fell in the genetic ancestry cluster associated with self-reported Caucasian donors. Every repertoire in the discovery cohort had been generated on one and the same sequencing platform. Across 300 to 500 genotyped donors of the cohort, an average of about 240,000 unique TCR beta nucleotide sequences per donor were sequenced, and around 20% of those sequences were non-productive. Study-wide conclusions, independent of this receptor: Immune exposure information for the cohort was limited to CMV serostatus. Broadly in line with IMGT annotations, most TCR beta V segments showed up in productive rearrangements about 90% or about 30% of the time in an earlier analysis of approximately 640 of the donors. The authors suggested that the approach could potentially be generalized to other disease states and immunological phenotypes. While some public TCRs were present in many individuals, most TCR sequences turned up only very rarely across donors. A later analysis associated about 17,000 TCR beta sequences with specific HLA alleles at a false discovery rate of 0.05. An association between a missense DCLRE1C variant and V-gene and J-gene trimming of TCR beta chains was found in a later genetic analysis and replicated in an independent cohort. Correlated functional status among segregating V segments might be attributable to linkage disequilibrium, but an unknown experimental factor could not be ruled out. In a later analysis, TCR association rates were found to vary across HLA loci, with the most associated TCRs seen for DRB1 alleles and the fewest for HLA-C alleles. Presence/absence analyses assumed roughly uniform sequencing depth across donors, an assumption that may not hold. The study gave a list of 150 to 200 TCR beta chains associated with cytomegalovirus. The cohort was sequenced for TCR beta chains only, and without alpha or paired-chain data the features that could be detected were limited. The earlier analysis of 450 to 700 of the donors excluded about 16 rarely observed V segments, including chromosome 9 orphons, because counts were too low. The sequencing pipeline was judged likely to have produced a cluster of highly shared sequence variants as a technical artifact. Compared with the 666-donor mean, donors in an Asian-associated ancestry cluster had fewer N-insertions in productive TCRs, according to a later genetic analysis. A later analysis found that HLA-associated TCR beta chains were more clonally expanded and had lower generation probabilities than equally common non-associated chains. A further reported finding was that TCR beta sequences accurately predicted the HLA-A and HLA-B alleles for most subjects in the first cohort. The classifier was reported to diagnose cytomegalovirus status with high specificity and sensitivity in both the original and validation cohorts. The 87-base-pair reads could not distinguish some IMGT-functional V segments, including TRBV6-2 and TRBV6-3, so those segments were excluded. According to a later analysis, most CMV-associated TCR beta chains appeared to be HLA-restricted, and the HLA associations seemed to be driven largely by CMV exposure. Because some donors lacked HLA typing at each locus, the association tests relied only on the typed subset. A few of the identified cytomegalovirus-associated TCR beta chains were confirmed in vitro to be specific for cytomegalovirus antigens. According to a later analysis, parvovirus B19, influenza, CMV and Epstein-Barr virus appeared linked to several top co-occurrence clusters. Strong co-occurrence of HLA alleles, especially DR and DQ, made assigning TCR associations to individual alleles difficult.

Regarding this clone: No cognate antigen has been identified for it. No much larger clonotype is one base removed from it; base qualities were not supplied.

The germline ends are 9 bases apart after V is trimmed by 6 bases and J by 3 bases. The CDR3 numbers 13 residues from cysteine through phenylalanine. The read is trimmed to its CDR3 DNA, 39 bases read in frame from base 1. The germline V gene provides CDR1 MNHNS and CDR2 SASEGT. Library generation was performed with the immunoSEQ multiplex PCR assay. For the multiplex PCR, a mixture combining 60 forward primers for TCR Vbeta segments and 13 reverse primers for TCR Jbeta segments was used. The CDR3 region of rearranged TCR beta genes was amplified from genomic DNA with a multiplex PCR assay. Amplified TCR beta libraries were sequenced as 87-base-pair reads on the Illumina HiSeq System. The paper's processing steps were these. A later analysis tallied tens of millions of unique TCR beta chains across the 600 to 700 repertoires, and about 12 million of those chains were shared by two or more donors. To remove PCR and sequencing errors, raw reads were error-corrected and collapsed into unique sequences using a nearest-neighbor algorithm that merged closely related sequences. V, D and J gene segments were assigned by aligning CDR3 sequences to IMGT reference sequences. Each retained sequence needed at least a six-nucleotide match to both a V gene segment and a J gene segment. Rearrangements were called productive when the CDR3 lacked stop codons and stayed in frame with V and J; all others were non-productive. Following IMGT convention, CDR3 was defined as the stretch from the second conserved V-encoded cysteine to the conserved J-encoded phenylalanine. In an earlier analysis of around 570 of the donors, sequences lacking an unambiguous match to a single V gene segment were excluded. An earlier analysis of about 590 of the donors classified V segments as functional when productive rearrangements were above 56.7% and as segregating when the standard deviation between donors was above 5%. A statistical classification framework was built for diagnosing cytomegalovirus status from the catalog of TCR beta chain sequences. In a later analysis, TCR nucleotide sequences were compared against IMGT/GENE-DB human TR gene sequences so that V and J genes could be assigned. The TCRdist pipeline was used in a later analysis to assign CDR3 sequences and most-parsimonious VDJ recombination scenarios. In a later analysis, every TCR beta chain was defined by the combination of its CDR3 amino acid sequence and its V-gene family, and reads without a unique V-gene family were dropped. As a way to deal with suspected cross-contamination and a sequencing artifact, a later analysis dropped approximately 570 nucleotide sequences that were highly shared and had low generation probability. In a later analysis, a clonal expansion index was calculated for each public chain from normalized within-repertoire ranks of inferred template counts. In a later analysis, generation probabilities were computed using a VDJ recombination model fitted to out-of-frame rearrangements, and the results were checked against IGoR. A later analysis scored TCR-TCR, TCR-HLA and TCR-CMV co-occurrence with hypergeometric tests, applying a repertoire-size bias correction to TCR pairs. A later analysis estimated false discovery rates by permuting HLA or CMV assignments 20 times. In a later analysis, co-occurring TCRs were grouped using DBSCAN, with TCRdist sequence similarity added in when clustering inside HLA-allele-positive subsets. For co-occurrence clustering, repertoires with fewer than 30,000 or more than 120,000 public chains were excluded, along with four to six repertoires with anomalous nucleotide sharing. TCRdb retrieved this table from immuneACCESS and kept in-frame rearrangements only. Not all clones are present; in checked studies, unresolved V genes account for under half, and no reason is known for the remainder. That table is the source of V, J and clone size, and D and trimming were worked out from the DNA. This sample has about 140,000 clones in its table, and roughly 77% of those were observed once. Clones ranked in the top ten supply roughly 2.2% of the sample.

The cohort comprised 666 healthy bone marrow donors. At the time of sampling, all cohort members were nominally healthy, though unrecorded immune exposures were likely present. The donor was CMV seronegative and was included in the group of over 300 seronegative cohort members. A peripheral blood sample was provided by each donor, and peripheral blood mononuclear cells were used for TCR beta sequencing. Genomic DNA extraction from the blood cell samples was performed with the Qiagen DNeasy Blood Extraction Kit. The clonotype originates from a man aged 25-40 years in good health and CMV-seronegative. The rearrangement combines TRBV6-1 with TRBJ1-5; a weak D assignment points to TRBD1 (6 bases agree). Sequencing input: PBMCs. The DNA sequence reads TGTGCCAGCAGCGGACAGCCCAATCAGCCCCAGCATTTT. This yields the protein CASSGQPNQPQHF.